This passage covers 7 T cell receptor beta chains from one sample sequenced in a study of Graves' ophthalmopathy and Graves' hyperthyroidism. RNA served as the template for amplifying TCR beta CDR3 regions. HTBI primers were employed in first-round RT-PCR, then a second-round multiplex PCR followed. TCRdb processed the multiplex PCR reads anew with MiXCR; each CDR3 protein has one entry. The sample lists about 700,000 distinct CDR3 sequences; over 40% were seen once. Specimen: peripheral blood. The receptor set was obtained from an adult man with Graves' ophthalmopathy.

This clonotype was found a few times. This chain connects TRBV6-5 to TRBJ1-6, with a tentative D call TRBD1 (6 bases). Trimming shortened V by 3 bases and J by 7 bases, and 13 bases separated the two germline ends. The CDR3 runs to 15 residues. CDR1 and CDR2 from the germline V gene are MNHEY and SVGAGI. The CDR3 region has the DNA TGTGCCAGCAGTTATGAGAGCAGGGGAAATTCACCCCTCCACTTT. Protein: CASSYESRGNSPLHF.

The chain carries TRBV7-9 and TRBJ2-7, with D unclear. Between the trimmed V and J ends, which lost 1 base and 2 bases, there was a span of 12 bases. The CDR3 spans 15 residues. Germline assignment: CDR1 SEHNR and CDR2 FQNEAQ (reference sequence). As DNA, the CDR3 is TGTGCCAGCAGCTTAGGGGCCCCTGGGCCCTACGAGCAGTACTTC. Translated: CASSLGAPGPYEQYF.

The table lists this clonotype with many counts. The gene calls are TRBV4-2 and TRBJ2-7, with 7 bases fitting TRBD2. The trim removed 3 bases at V and 4 bases at J, leaving 12 bases unmatched. CDR3 size: 16 residues. The germline gives CDR1 LGHNA, CDR2 YNFKEQ. Here the CDR3 reads CASSQGGGRARYEQYF. The CDR3 DNA follows: TGTGCCAGCAGCCAGGGCGGAGGGAGGGCTAGATACGAGCAGTACTTC.

This clonotype has a count of ten or more. The V and J genes are TRBV9 and TRBJ2-2; D is perhaps TRBD1 (6 bases). This CDR3 is built from 12 residues. Germline loops: CDR1 SGDLS, CDR2 YYNGEE. Between the trimmed V and J ends, which lost 6 bases and 4 bases, there was a span of 7 bases. The CDR3 sequence: CASTDSTGELFF. The CDR3 coding sequence is TGTGCCAGCACGGACAGCACCGGGGAGCTGTTTTTT.

On this clonotype: Its ends do not fully match the called genes, so a read error is possible. The chain uses TRBV12-3 or TRBV12-4 and TRBJ1-1, with 7 bases fitting TRBD1. The CDR3 totals 15 residues. The CDR3 loop is CASSSPGGENTEALF. The CDR3 DNA follows: TGTGCCAGCAGTTCCCCAGGGGGGGAAAACACTGAAGCTCTCTTT.

The chain employs TRBV2 and TRBJ2-7, with TRBD2 identical over 9 bases. The V and J ends lost 7 bases and 1 base, in that order; junction bases with no gene match: 8. CDR1 SNHLY and CDR2 FYNNEI come from the germline V gene. This CDR3 spans 15 amino acids. The CDR3 reads CASKAGLAFSYEQYF. In DNA, the CDR3 is TGTGCCAGCAAGGCGGGACTAGCATTTTCCTACGAGCAGTACTTC.

J is TRBJ2-7 and V is TRBV19; weak D call: TRBD2 (5 bases). V gave up 11 bases and J gave up 3 bases, with 20 bases separating them. The CDR3 is made up of 14 amino acids. CDR1 is LNHDA and CDR2 is SQIVND in the germline V gene (reference sequence). CDR3 residues: CAWSGSRRIYEQYF. The CDR3, as DNA: TGTGCCTGGAGTGGCTCAAGGAGGATCTACGAGCAGTACTTC.